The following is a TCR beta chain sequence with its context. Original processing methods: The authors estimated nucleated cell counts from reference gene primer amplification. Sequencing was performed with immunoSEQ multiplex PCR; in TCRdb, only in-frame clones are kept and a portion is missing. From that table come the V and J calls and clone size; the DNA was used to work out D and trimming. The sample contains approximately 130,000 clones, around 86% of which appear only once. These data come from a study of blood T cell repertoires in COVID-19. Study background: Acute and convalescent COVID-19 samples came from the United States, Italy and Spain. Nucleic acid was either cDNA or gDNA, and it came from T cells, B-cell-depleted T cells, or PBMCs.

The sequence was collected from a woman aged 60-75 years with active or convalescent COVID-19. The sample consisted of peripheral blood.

The CDR3 DNA follows: TGTGCCAGCAGCCAAGAATTAGGGCCGGGGGGCTATGGCTACACCTTC. Amino acids: CASSQELGPGGYGYTF. The V call is TRBV3-1 (or the pseudogene TRBV3-2), the J call TRBJ1-2, with a possible D match to TRBD1 (5 bases). Trimming stripped 0 bases from V and 4 bases from J, with 15 bases between. This CDR3 has 16 residues. Germline V gene sequence: CDR1 LGHDT, CDR2 YNNKEL (reference sequence).